The sequence of this T cell receptor (beta chain) was determined in a study of identical twins. Findings and caveats of the study: Twins shared out-of-frame alpha sequences with excess low generation probability. For cord blood, abundant beta clonotypes had fewer insertions, unlike memory repertoires, which showed none. Out-of-frame sharing of TCR alpha in monozygotic twins was underestimated by models.

From the 5' RACE reads, TCRdb called clonotypes with MiXCR, one entry per CDR3 protein. The table shows about 240,000 distinct CDR3 sequences, with about 10% occurring only once. Details on this clonotype: Its target is unknown.

Germline CDR1 reads DFQATT; CDR2 reads SNEGSKA (reference sequence). This CDR3 spans 11 amino acids. The chain carries TRBV20-1 and TRBJ2-7; D is unresolved. Sequences were obtained from memory T cells sorted from blood. The sequence came from a man between 50 and 59 years old in good health. CDR3: CSATNSYEQYF. CDR3 DNA sequence: TGCAGCGCCACAAACTCCTACGAGCAGTACTTC.